This T cell receptor beta chain comes out of a study of T cell responses to AZD1222 COVID-19 vaccine. About this clone: Its target is unknown.

Germline CDR1 and CDR2: SGHDN and FVKESK. The junction had 11 bases not matched to a gene; V was cut back by 0 bases and J by 4 bases. CDR3 size: 18 residues. Study-level findings and limits: White British ancestry dominated among donors, who included more females, and clonal diversity was possibly underestimated. At 160-218 and 743-854, vaccine-associated CD4 TCRs were dominant, and they spanned spike.

Libraries were prepared by immunoSEQ multiplex PCR; TCRdb keeps only in-frame clonotypes and omits some of them. The sample consists of fewer than 200,000 clones, more than 75% of them appearing once. The rearrangement joins TRBV14 to TRBJ1-3; 8 bases fit TRBD1. This specimen consisted of peripheral blood, obtained 28 days after the second AZD1222 dose. The clonotype was recovered from an adult who received the AZD1222 COVID-19 vaccine. CDR3 amino acids: CASSQEGQGLGSGNTIYF. CDR3 coding DNA: TGTGCCAGCAGCCAAGAAGGACAGGGTCTGGGTTCCGGAAACACCATATATTTT.